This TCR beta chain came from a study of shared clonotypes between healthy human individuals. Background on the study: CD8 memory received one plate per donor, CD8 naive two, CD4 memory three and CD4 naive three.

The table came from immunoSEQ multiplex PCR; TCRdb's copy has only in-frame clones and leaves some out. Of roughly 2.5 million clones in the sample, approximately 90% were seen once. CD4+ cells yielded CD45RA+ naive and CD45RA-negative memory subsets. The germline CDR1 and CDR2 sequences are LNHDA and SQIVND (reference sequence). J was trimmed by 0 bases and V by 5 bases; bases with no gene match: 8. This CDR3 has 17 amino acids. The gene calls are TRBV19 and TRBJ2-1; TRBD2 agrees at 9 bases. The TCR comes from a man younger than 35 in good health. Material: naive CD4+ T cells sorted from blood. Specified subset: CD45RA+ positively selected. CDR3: CASSLSGGPPSYNEQFF. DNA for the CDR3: TGTGCCAGTAGTCTTAGCGGGGGTCCCCCCTCCTACAATGAGCAGTTCTTC.